These T cell receptor beta chains were read from a single sample in a study of blood T cell repertoires in COVID-19. Clones were sequenced by immunoSEQ multiplex PCR, and TCRdb holds only the in-frame ones, with some missing. This table has hundreds of thousands of clones, approximately 90% appearing once. Sequencing was carried out using PBMCs or T cells enriched from blood (not recorded which). The receptor source for this set is a woman in her late teens or twenties who had recovered from COVID-19. Each CDR3 is given with its conserved first and last residue. The order of the fields is CDR3 length, V gene, J gene, CDR3 protein.

13	TRBV13	TRBJ2-5	CASSFASSGTQYF
15	TRBV5-1	TRBJ1-6	CASRPEVAYNSPLHF
15	TRBV28	TRBJ1-1	CASSPLDRGLGEAFF
13	TRBV5-4	TRBJ2-7	CASSPTGFDEQYF
13	TRBV24-1	TRBJ2-2	CATSVSRTGELFF
15	TRBV4-1	TRBJ1-5	CASSQSQGQYQPQHF
20	TRBV6-2/TRBV6-3	TRBJ2-2	CASSSRLAAGGRSNTGELFF
15	TRBV30	TRBJ2-7	CAWSVRAGRAYEQYF
16	TRBV6-5	TRBJ2-3	CASSWTPSGPGDTQYF
14	TRBV6-4	TRBJ1-1	CASSEKGLNTEAFF
13	TRBV5-1	TRBJ1-4	CASGRDYNEKLFF
15	TRBV29-1	TRBJ1-1	CSLIIVQGARTEAFF
16	TRBV27	TRBJ2-1	CASSFTMTSGNNEQFF
14	TRBV29-1	TRBJ2-1	CSGGWAGEYNEQFF
17	TRBV5-4	TRBJ2-3	CASSPGLAGGPDGTQYF
15	TRBV5-1	TRBJ1-5	CASRAGTGSNQPQHF
16	TRBV19	TRBJ1-3	CASSISAGISGNTIYF
15	TRBV10-2	TRBJ1-3	CASSEIGQSGNTIYF
13	TRBV7-6	TRBJ1-1	CASSLTGGNEAFF
14	TRBV2	TRBJ2-2	CAWRGQGAFGELFF
14	TRBV5-6	TRBJ2-7	CASSLKQGTYEQYF
13	TRBV6-5	TRBJ2-1	CASRPLQRNEQFF
14	TRBV13	TRBJ1-5	CASSSGTGVQPQHF
17	TRBV12-5	TRBJ1-1	CASGLVIRGEGNTEAFF
15	TRBV2	TRBJ2-2	CASSVGGANTGELFF
15	TRBV7-9	TRBJ2-2	CASTGTSGTRGELFF
16	TRBV10-2	TRBJ2-3	CASSALTSDVTDTQYF
16	TRBV7-3	TRBJ1-2	CASSLDGLGENYGYTF
15	TRBV7-9	TRBJ1-3	CASSLGRGSGNTIYF
15	TRBV10-3	TRBJ1-3	CAITTELNSGNTIYF
15	TRBV6-5	TRBJ2-3	CASSLARGRRDTQYF
16	TRBV18	TRBJ1-5	CASSIDRAVKAQPQHF
10	TRBV21-1	TRBJ2-3	CARSTDTQYF
13	TRBV5-1	TRBJ1-1	CASSVRLNTEAFF
16	TRBV3-1/TRBV3-2	TRBJ2-3	CASSPIAGRSADTQYF
15	TRBV3-1/TRBV3-2	TRBJ1-1	CASSQDGWGDTEAFF
16	TRBV5-1	TRBJ1-2	CASSQTGPPLYYGYTF
13	TRBV5-1	TRBJ2-7	CASSLDRVYEQYF
15	TRBV3-1/TRBV3-2	TRBJ2-3	CASSQGLALGDTQYF
15	TRBV5-6	TRBJ1-5	CASSTSDRGNQPQHF
12	TRBV28	TRBJ1-2	CASRQRQGGYTF
15	TRBV7-8	TRBJ2-5	CASSSPAGGSKSQYF
17	TRBV18	TRBJ2-6	CASSPGHANSGANVLTF
17	TRBV6-4	TRBJ1-5	CASSDSPLRGKDQPQHF
15	TRBV3-1/TRBV3-2	TRBJ2-5	CASSQQSLVQETQYF
14	TRBV2	TRBJ1-1	CASRATTSDTEAFF
16	TRBV9	TRBJ2-1	CASSVGGQTAYNEQFF
15	TRBV6-4	TRBJ2-1	CASSPTGGAGNEQFF
13	TRBV19	TRBJ1-1	CASSRGQNTEAFF
18	TRBV7-6	TRBJ2-3	CASSFTSGGVSSTDTQYF
13	TRBV24-1	TRBJ1-1	CATRAGEGTEAFF
16	TRBV3-1/TRBV3-2	TRBJ2-7	CASSQERDYRSYEQYF
14	TRBV19	TRBJ1-1	CASSTTGVGTEAFF
18	TRBV3-1/TRBV3-2	TRBJ2-3	CASSLGTSGGPNTDTQYF
15	TRBV19	TRBJ2-7	CASRVAGGGSYEQYF
15	TRBV6-5	TRBJ2-1	CASSRTSGGLGEQFF